This T cell receptor (beta chain) originates from a study of shared clonotypes between healthy human individuals. Sequencing was at deep level. Repertoires were generated with immunoSEQ multiplex PCR, while TCRdb's copy carries only in-frame clones and drops some. Among 2 million to 2.5 million clones listed, roughly 95% were seen once. V gave up 5 bases and J gave up 0 bases; unmatched junction bases: 5. CDR1 is SNHLY, CDR2 FYNNEI, per germline. This CDR3 has 15 residues. The chain is built from TRBV2 and TRBJ1-2; 8 bases map to TRBD1. This TCR derives from a man between 18 and 29 years old in good health. Input material: naive CD4+ T cells sorted from blood. As to subset: CD45RA+ positively selected. The CDR3 DNA reads as TGTGCCAGCAGTCCCGAGACAGGGGCTAACTATGGCTACACCTTC. This gives the protein CASSPETGANYGYTF. Supplemented by reference TRBV2 and TRBJ1-2, the full variable domain reads EPEVTQTPSHQVTQMGQEVILRCVPISNHLYFYWYRQILGQKVEFLVSFYNNEISEKSEIFDDQFSVERPDGSNFTLKIRSTKLEDSAMYFCASSPETGANYGYTFGSGTRLTVV.